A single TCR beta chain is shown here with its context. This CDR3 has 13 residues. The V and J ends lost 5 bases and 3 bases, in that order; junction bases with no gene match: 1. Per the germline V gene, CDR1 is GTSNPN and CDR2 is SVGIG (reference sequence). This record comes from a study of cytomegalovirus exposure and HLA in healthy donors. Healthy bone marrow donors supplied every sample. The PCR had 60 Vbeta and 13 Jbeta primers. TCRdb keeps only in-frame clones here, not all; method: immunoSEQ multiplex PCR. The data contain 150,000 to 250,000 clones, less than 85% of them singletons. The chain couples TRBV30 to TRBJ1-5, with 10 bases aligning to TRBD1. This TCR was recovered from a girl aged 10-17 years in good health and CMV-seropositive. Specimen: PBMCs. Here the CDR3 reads CAWGTGDNQPQHF. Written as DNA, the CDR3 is TGTGCCTGGGGGACAGGGGACAATCAGCCCCAGCATTTT.